This TCR beta chain was recorded in a study of T cells in Graves' hyperthyroidism and ophthalmopathy. Whole-study findings and limits: Most expanded thyroid clonotypes above 0.001 also appeared in blood.

RNA transcripts served as the template for amplifying TCR beta CDR3 regions. In the first-round RT-PCR of the TCR CDR3, the HTBI primer set was used. TCRdb re-analysed the multiplex PCR reads in MiXCR, keeping a single row per CDR3 protein. The top ten hold approximately 30% of the sample, which has roughly 240,000 distinct CDR3 sequences, roughly 15% seen once. Diagnoses were established using clinical symptoms, serum thyroxine and TRAb, thyroid ultrasound and orbital computed tomography. PBMCs came from more than 9.5 ml fresh peripheral blood. This clonotype was observed many times. Its antigen is unidentified. V gave up 6 bases and J gave up 0 bases, with 11 bases separating them. The CDR3 consists of 15 residues. The germline V gene has CDR1 KGHDR and CDR2 SFDVKD.

V and J are TRBV24-1 and TRBJ2-1, with a possible D match to TRBD2 (6 bases). The receptor was derived from a woman between 18 and 29 years old with Graves' ophthalmopathy. Material for sequencing was blood. The CDR3 sequence: CATSRYGSSYNEQFF. The CDR3 DNA reads as TGTGCCACCAGTAGGTACGGGAGCTCCTACAATGAGCAGTTCTTC.